A selection of T cell receptor beta chains follows, all from one sample in a study of identical twins. TCRdb re-called the 5' RACE reads through MiXCR, storing one row per CDR3 protein. In the table there are some 1,700,000 distinct CDR3 sequences, about 32% of which are singletons. The sample consisted of cord blood. These receptors were obtained from a newborn girl in good health. Both conserved end residues are part of each CDR3. Each record gives: D gene, clone size, J gene, V gene, CDR3 DNA, CDR3 protein. D genes are given only for firm matches. Clone size, where shown, is once, few, many, or a class for clones that have expanded.

NA	few	TRBJ1-6	TRBV2	TGTGCCAGCAGTGCCGGGCAGCCCAGCCTTAATTCACCCCTCCACTTT	CASSAGQPSLNSPLHF
NA	NA	TRBJ2-6	TRBV6-2/TRBV6-3	TGTGCCAGCACAACCGCAGGGCTCGGGGCCAACGTCCTGACTTTC	CASTTAGLGANVLTF
TRBD1	NA	TRBJ2-5	TRBV6-1	TGTGCCAGCAACCTAACAGGGGAAGAGACCCAGTACTTC	CASNLTGEETQYF
NA	few	TRBJ2-5	TRBV7-9	TGTGCCAGCAGAGATGGGGGATCCTCACAAGAGACCCAGTACTTC	CASRDGGSSQETQYF
NA	NA	TRBJ2-1	TRBV7-9	TGTGCCAGCAGCTTACCAGGGCCCTGGAATGAACAGTTCTTC	CASSLPGPWNEQFF
TRBD2	few	TRBJ2-1	TRBV11-3	TGTGCCAGCAGCTTAGCCGGGACTAGTGTGCAGTTCTTC	CASSLAGTSVQFF
TRBD2	NA	TRBJ2-3	TRBV20-1	TGCAGTGCTAGAGGCATCGGGACTAGCGGGGGGGGTCCAGATACGCAGTATTTT	CSARGIGTSGGGPDTQYF
NA	few	TRBJ1-2	TRBV7-2	TGTGCCAGCAGCTTAGTAACGGGGGGAAACTATGGCTACACCTTC	CASSLVTGGNYGYTF
NA	once	TRBJ1-4	TRBV5-1	TGCGCCAGCACCCCAGACAGTGCAACTAATGAAAAACTGTTTTTT	CASTPDSATNEKLFF
TRBD2	few	TRBJ2-1	TRBV2	TGTGCCAGCAGTCTATCTAGCGGGGGGGCCCGGGAGCAGTTCTTC	CASSLSSGGAREQFF
TRBD1	NA	TRBJ2-5	TRBV25-1	TGTGCCAGCAGTGCCGGGGACAGGGGCCAAGAGACCCAGTACTTC	CASSAGDRGQETQYF
NA	NA	TRBJ1-2	TRBV10-3	TGTGCCATCAGTGATTTTAATCATGAAGGCTACACCTTC	CAISDFNHEGYTF
TRBD2	few	TRBJ2-3	TRBV4-1	TGCGCCAGCAGCCAGATCCCCGGACTAGCGGGAGCAGATACGCAGTATTTT	CASSQIPGLAGADTQYF
NA	NA	TRBJ1-6	TRBV6-8	TGTGCCAGCAGCAACCCCCCGGGACTCCCCCATTCACCCCTCCACTTT	CASSNPPGLPHSPLHF
TRBD1	NA	TRBJ1-1	TRBV20-1	TGCAGTGCTAGCCAACTATGGACAGGGAACACTGAAGCTTTCTTT	CSASQLWTGNTEAFF
NA	NA	TRBJ2-3	TRBV20-1	TGCAGTGCTAAGCCCCTCGCTACTAGCACAGATACGCAGTATTTT	CSAKPLATSTDTQYF
NA	many	TRBJ2-5	TRBV11-2	TGTGCCAGCAGCTTAGATCAGCTCCAAGAGACCCAGTACTTC	CASSLDQLQETQYF
TRBD1	few	TRBJ2-7	TRBV5-1	TGCGCCAGCAGCTTGGTCGGTGGGACAGTCTACGAGCAGTACTTC	CASSLVGGTVYEQYF
TRBD1	NA	TRBJ1-4	TRBV4-2	TGTGCCAGCAGCCAAGGGCGACAGGGGCAGGAAAAACTGTTTTTT	CASSQGRQGQEKLFF
TRBD1	many	TRBJ1-1	TRBV7-2	TGTGCCAGCAGCCTTCAGGGGGCAATGAACACTGAAGCTTTCTTT	CASSLQGAMNTEAFF
TRBD1	few	TRBJ2-7	TRBV5-1	TGCGCCAGCAGCTTGCGGCCCCCGGGACAGGGGTCCACCTACGAGCAGTACTTC	CASSLRPPGQGSTYEQYF
NA	NA	TRBJ1-3	TRBV10-3	TGTGCCATGTTCGACGGGTTGTCGGGAAACACCATATATTTT	CAMFDGLSGNTIYF
NA	NA	TRBJ1-1	TRBV6-4	TGTGCCACCCCAGCAACAAACACTGAAGCTTTCTTT	CATPATNTEAFF
NA	NA	TRBJ2-7	TRBV28	TGTGCCAGCAGTTCCCATACATACGAGCAGTACTTC	CASSSHTYEQYF
TRBD2	NA	TRBJ2-1	TRBV27	TGTGCCAGCAGTATCTCTAGCGGGGGCTACAATGAGCAGTTCTTC	CASSISSGGYNEQFF
NA	NA	TRBJ1-1	TRBV2	TGTGCCACCAAGGTTGGGGGGGGCGCGAACACTGAAGCTTTCTTT	CATKVGGGANTEAFF
TRBD2	NA	TRBJ2-3	TRBV29-1	TGCAGCGTCTCCGGCGGGGGGCCGTCTACGCAGTATTTT	CSVSGGGPSTQYF
NA	NA	TRBJ2-1	TRBV15	TGTGCCACCACCTTGGGATTAACTGTCGGCAATGAGCAGTTCTTC	CATTLGLTVGNEQFF
NA	few	TRBJ2-1	TRBV3-1	TGTGCCAGCAGCCGTACTACCTCGGGGGTCTACAATGAGCAGTTCTTC	CASSRTTSGVYNEQFF
NA	few	TRBJ1-2	TRBV20-1	TGCAGTGTCAGCCTGGACACTAACTATGGCTACACCTTC	CSVSLDTNYGYTF